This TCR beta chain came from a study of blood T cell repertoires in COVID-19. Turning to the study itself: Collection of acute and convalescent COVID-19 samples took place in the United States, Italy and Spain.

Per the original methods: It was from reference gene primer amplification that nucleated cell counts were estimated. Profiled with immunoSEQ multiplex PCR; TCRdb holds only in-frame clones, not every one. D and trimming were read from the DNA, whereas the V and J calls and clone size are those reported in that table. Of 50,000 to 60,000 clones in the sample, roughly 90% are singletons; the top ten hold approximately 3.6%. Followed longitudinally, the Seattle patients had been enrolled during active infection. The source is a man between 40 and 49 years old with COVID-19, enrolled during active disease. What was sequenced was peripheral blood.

The CDR3 DNA is TGTGCCAGCAGTGCTGGGACAGAGGGGAGGACGCAGTATTTT. It codes for CASSAGTEGRTQYF. The chain has TRBV2 and TRBJ2-3; D is perhaps TRBD1 (7 bases). The CDR3 length is 14 residues. V lost 4 bases to trimming and J lost 9 bases, with 17 bases between them. Germline lookup yields CDR1 SNHLY and CDR2 FYNNEI.